The 21 T cell receptor beta chains given below trace back to one sample, sequenced in a study of CD4 T cells in relation to SARS-CoV-2 and coronaviruses. Before the COVID-19 pandemic, during about 2010-2018, CD4+ T cells were taken from unexposed donors. The cells were cultured for approximately ten days before CD4+ T cells were isolated. Measured with immunoSEQ multiplex PCR; TCRdb has only the in-frame clones, and not every one. The sample lists 21,000 or so clones, around 80% occurring once. Their recognized antigens are unknown. The source material was CD4+ T cells from PBMCs, cultured in vitro. The receptors here all came from a human donor in good health.

The chain carries TRBV27 and TRBJ1-1; unclear D gene. The CDR3 covers 13 residues. Trimming removed 2 bases from V and 0 bases from J, with 4 bases in between. Germline values: CDR1 MNHEY, CDR2 SMNVEV (reference sequence). CDR3 nucleotide sequence: TGTGCCAGCAGTTTAGAAGTGAACACTGAAGCTTTCTTT. As protein: CASSLEVNTEAFF.

CDR3 coding DNA: TGTGCCAGCAGGGGGACAGGAATCTCCGAGCAGTACTTC. Translated: CASRGTGISEQYF. This sequence joins TRBV27 and TRBJ2-7; 8 bases fit TRBD1. J gave up 6 bases and V 6 bases, and 7 bases lay outside the gene matches. The CDR3 consists of 13 residues. Germline lookup yields CDR1 MNHEY and CDR2 SMNVEV (reference sequence).

The rearrangement joins TRBV10-3 to TRBJ2-7, with D perhaps being TRBD1 or TRBD2 (5 bases each). Trimming left V 8 bases short and J 5 bases short, with 16 bases between. Germline CDR1 and CDR2: ENHRY and SYGVKD. The CDR3 extends over 13 amino acids. In nucleotides, the CDR3 is TGTGCCATCCGGGTCCCTGGGACCGACGAGCAGTACTTC. As protein: CAIRVPGTDEQYF.

This chain links TRBV7-9 with TRBJ2-5; 9 bases line up with TRBD1. Unmatched junction bases numbered 4, after V lost 7 bases and J lost 7 bases. Germline V gene sequence: CDR1 SEHNR, CDR2 FQNEAQ (reference sequence). The CDR3 sequence is 12 residues long. The CDR3 DNA reads as TGTGCCAGCAACAGGGGGCTAGGGACCCAGTACTTC. The encoded protein is CASNRGLGTQYF.

The gene calls are TRBV4-1 and TRBJ1-1, with unresolved D. The CDR3 extends over 9 amino acids. Germline assignment: CDR1 MGHRA and CDR2 YSYEKL. Between the trimmed V and J ends, which lost 1 base and 12 bases, there was a span of 3 bases. CDR3: CASSQGTFF. The CDR3 DNA sequence: TGCGCCAGCAGCCAAGGAACTTTCTTT.

This chain joins TRBV6-6 and TRBJ1-2; TRBD1 might be the D (6 bases). V was cut by 6 bases and J by 6 bases, with 20 bases left in between. CDR1 MNHNY and CDR2 SVGAGI come from the germline V gene (reference sequence). The CDR3 length is 15 residues. CDR3 sequence: CASSAKQGTGNGYTF. DNA for the CDR3: TGTGCCAGCAGCGCGAAGCAGGGGACGGGGAATGGCTACACCTTC.

The V call is TRBV5-3, the J call TRBJ1-6; D is unclear. TRBV5-3 is known as an ORF, though its function is uncertain. Trimming pared 0 bases from V and 9 bases from J, leaving 10 bases between. This CDR3 is 14 amino acids long. Written as DNA, the CDR3 is TGTGCCAGAAGCTTGGAATGGTGGTTTTCACCCCTCCACTTT. It encodes CARSLEWWFSPLHF.

This chain connects TRBV6-6 to TRBJ1-3; no firm D call. Deletions cut 2 bases from V and 2 bases from J, with 10 bases between. The CDR3 totals 15 residues. CDR1 and CDR2 from the germline V gene are MNHNY and SVGAGI (reference sequence). CDR3 DNA: TGTGCCAGCAGTTACGGCCCGGGAACTGGAAACACCATATATTTT. It encodes CASSYGPGTGNTIYF.

V and J are TRBV5-8 and TRBJ1-1, with D unresolved. There are 15 residues in the CDR3. Germline V gives CDR1 SGHTS, CDR2 YDEGEE. Between the trimmed V and J ends, which lost 4 bases and 4 bases, there was a span of 17 bases. The CDR3 region has the DNA TGTGCCAGCAGCACCGGGCCCGGGAGAAGCACTGAAGCTTTCTTT. Amino acids: CASSTGPGRSTEAFF.

This clone was picked up a small number of times. The J gene is TRBJ1-1, the V gene TRBV7-9, with TRBD1 identical over 11 bases. Germline CDR1 SEHNR, CDR2 FQNEAQ (reference sequence). J lost 5 bases, V lost 2 bases, and 4 bases had no gene match. The CDR3 sequence is 15 residues long. The DNA for the CDR3 is TGTGCCAGCAGCTTAAGGGACAGGGGGGGAACTGAAGCTTTCTTT. It translates to CASSLRDRGGTEAFF.

The CDR3 sequence: CASQSGGGGNVLTF. The CDR3 DNA reads as TGTGCCAGCCAATCCGGGGGGGGTGGCAACGTCCTGACTTTC. The chain joins TRBV6-5 to TRBJ2-6, with 8 bases lining up with TRBD2. The CDR3 has 14 amino acids. V was clipped by 8 bases and J by 9 bases; unmatched bases: 9. Germline V gives CDR1 MNHEY, CDR2 SVGAGI.

This chain links TRBV4-1 with TRBJ2-5, with 9 nucleotides matching TRBD1. The germline V gene encodes CDR1 MGHRA and CDR2 YSYEKL. V shed 3 bases, J shed 7 bases, and the junction held 9 bases outside the gene matches. The length of the CDR3 is 15 residues. The CDR3 spells CASSQAGTGYLTQYF. The CDR3 nucleotides read TGCGCCAGCAGCCAGGCCGGGACAGGGTATTTGACCCAGTACTTC.

The CDR3: CAISDSAQGRFNV. CDR3 in DNA: TGTGCCATCAGTGATTCCGCGCAGGGTCGGTTTAACGTC. The V gene is TRBV10-3, the J gene TRBJ2-7; possibly TRBD1 for D (5 bases). Germline CDR1 and CDR2: ENHRY and SYGVKD. The CDR3 is 13 residues long.

This clone was counted once. The chain is built from TRBV19 and TRBJ1-5; weak D call: TRBD1 (5 bases). Germline assignment: CDR1 LNHDA and CDR2 SQIVND (reference sequence). The CDR3 extends over 13 amino acids. V lost 4 bases, J lost 4 bases, and 8 bases lay in between. The DNA of the CDR3 is TGTGCCAGTAGTAGCCAGGGTAATCAGCCCCAGCATTTT. Its protein product is CASSSQGNQPQHF.

The CDR3 DNA is TGTGCCAGCAGCCAATTCAGGGGAGGGACAGATACGCAGTATTTT. It codes for CASSQFRGGTDTQYF. The chain is built from TRBV14 and TRBJ2-3, with a possible D match to TRBD2 (7 bases). Germline V gene data show CDR1 as SGHDN and CDR2 as FVKESK. CDR3 length: 15 amino acids. V gave up 2 bases and J gave up 3 bases, with 12 bases separating them.

The gene calls are TRBV10-3 and TRBJ2-5, with 10 bases that match TRBD1. CDR1 is ENHRY and CDR2 is SYGVKD in the germline V gene. The trim removed 5 bases at V and 4 bases at J, leaving 7 bases unmatched. This CDR3 has 15 residues. CDR3 DNA sequence: TGTGCCATCAGTCCAACCGGGACAGGGGCAGAGACCCAGTACTTC. Protein sequence: CAISPTGTGAETQYF.

This sequence joins TRBV2 and TRBJ2-7, with TRBD1 identical over 7 bases. Germline CDR1 is SNHLY and CDR2 is FYNNEI. The CDR3 totals 13 residues. With 7 bases clipped from V and 3 bases from J, the junction kept 6 bases outside the gene matches. CDR3 region: CASKRGQNYEQYF. In nucleotides, the CDR3 is TGTGCCAGCAAAAGGGGGCAGAACTACGAGCAGTACTTC.

The chain couples TRBV18 to TRBJ1-5; D not resolved. V lost 5 bases and J 0 bases, leaving 11 bases between the germline ends. The germline gives CDR1 KGHSH, CDR2 LQKENI. CDR3 length equals 15 residues. CDR3 protein: CASSYTADSNQPQHF. CDR3 nucleotide sequence: TGTGCCAGCTCATATACGGCAGATAGCAATCAGCCCCAGCATTTT.

The chain links TRBV5-1 to TRBJ2-6; D remains unclear. This CDR3 region has 15 residues. V shed 0 bases and J shed 2 bases, with 6 bases lying between them. Germline CDR1 and CDR2: SGHRS and YFSETQ. In DNA form, the CDR3 reads TGCGCCAGCAGCTTGGGGTCCACTGGGGCCAACGTCCTGACTTTC. This gives the protein CASSLGSTGANVLTF.

The chain links TRBV10-3 to TRBJ2-7; 12 nucleotides agree with TRBD2. The V and J ends lost 10 bases and 6 bases, in that order; junction bases with no gene match: 4. CDR3 length equals 12 residues. From germline, CDR1 is ENHRY and CDR2 SYGVKD. CDR3 sequence reads: CATLAGGPEQYF. The CDR3 coding sequence is TGTGCCACCCTAGCGGGAGGGCCCGAGCAGTACTTC.

The rearrangement links TRBV11-2 to TRBJ2-7; D unclear. V was cut by 0 bases and J by 5 bases, with 14 bases left in between. Germline CDR1 is SGHAT and CDR2 is FQNNGV. This CDR3 has 15 residues. The CDR3 DNA is TGTGCCAGCAGCTTAGATTCCCGGTTGGGCCACGAGCAGTACTTC. Encoded protein: CASSLDSRLGHEQYF.